The 23 T cell receptor beta chains below all came from one sample that was sequenced in a study of shared clonotypes between healthy human individuals (dated by TCRdb to about 2020). Receptor libraries were prepared by the immunoSEQ multiplex PCR assay. TCRdb holds this immuneACCESS table with in-frame rearrangements only. Some clones are missing; in checked studies, unresolved V genes explain under half, and the rest has no known cause. The sample table lists 950,000 to 1,100,000 clones, approximately 70% of them with a count of one. Together, the top ten hold nearly 1.5% of the sample. The sequencing input was memory CD4+ T cells sorted from blood. In the paper's terms, the cell subset or site label means: CD45RA-negative fraction. These receptors were obtained from a man aged 18 to 35 in good health.

The chain links TRBV27 to TRBJ1-5; D gene uncertain. Trimming removed 8 bases at V and 1 base at J, with 9 bases between. CDR3 length: 13 amino acids. In germline, CDR1 is MNHEY, CDR2 SMNVEV (reference sequence). CDR3 coding DNA: TGTGCCAGCGGTCTGGGCAGCAATCAGCCCCAGCATTTT. Protein: CASGLGSNQPQHF.

The CDR3 bases are TGTGCCACCAGCAGGCGGATGGGGACAGGGGCCGGAAACACCATATATTTT. Amino acid sequence: CATSRRMGTGAGNTIYF. J is TRBJ1-3 and V is TRBV15, with TRBD1 matching over 10 bases. V lost 3 bases and J lost 4; bases outside the gene matches: 9. The CDR3 spans 17 residues. Germline assignment: CDR1 LNHNV and CDR2 YYDKDF (reference sequence).

V usage is TRBV5-1 and J usage is TRBJ1-2; TRBD1 aligns across 8 bases. CDR3 length: 15 amino acids. J was trimmed by 7 bases and V by 1 base; bases with no gene match: 9. Germline V CDR1 and CDR2: SGHRS, YFSETQ. In DNA, the CDR3 is TGCGCCAGCAGCTTGTCCGGACAGGGTAGGCGTGGCTACACCTTC. It codes for CASSLSGQGRRGYTF.

The chain uses TRBV4-1 and TRBJ2-7, with 8 bases that match TRBD2. The V gene end was trimmed by 3 bases and the J gene end by 5 bases; junction bases not matched to a gene: 9. The CDR3 spans 15 residues. Looked up from germline, CDR1 is MGHRA and CDR2 is YSYEKL. The chain's CDR3 is CASSHHGLAPDEQYF. Here the CDR3 DNA reads TGCGCCAGCAGCCATCACGGACTAGCTCCGGACGAGCAGTACTTC.

The genes are TRBV7-2 and TRBJ2-7; D remains ambiguous. The CDR3 is 15 residues long. Germline V CDR1 and CDR2: SGHTA, FQGNSA. The ends were cut back, 0 bases at V and 6 bases at J, with 15 bases in the middle. The CDR3 DNA reads TGTGCCAGCAGCTTAGCGCTTGGAGCGCTCGGCGAGCAGTACTTC. It translates to CASSLALGALGEQYF.

This clone occurred many times. This sample also contains other DNA sequences that code for the same CDR3. The CDR3 DNA reads as TGTGCCAGCAGTACCGGACAGGGGCGAGAGACCCAGTACTTC. Protein product: CASSTGQGRETQYF. V gene TRBV6-1 combines with J gene TRBJ2-5; 9 bases match TRBD1. V lost 5 bases to trimming and J lost 4 bases; unmatched junction nucleotides: 5. The CDR3 totals 14 residues. CDR1 and CDR2 (germline): MNHNS, SASEGT.

With respect to this clone: Different DNA sequences within this sample yield the same CDR3. The rearrangement uses TRBV11-2 and TRBJ2-3; 8 positions match TRBD2. The CDR3 covers 14 residues. After removal of 5 bases from V and 5 bases from J, the junction contained 6 bases not matched to a gene. The germline V gene has CDR1 SGHAT and CDR2 FQNNGV. The CDR3: CASSLGGGQDTQYF. The CDR3, as DNA: TGTGCCAGCAGCCTCGGCGGGGGGCAAGATACGCAGTATTTT.

This clone was seen a few times. The CDR3 coding sequence is TGTGCCTGGAGCGCCGGGACAGCCGATTCACCCCTCCACTTT. Amino acid sequence: CAWSAGTADSPLHF. The V and J genes are TRBV30 and TRBJ1-6, with 7 bases aligning to TRBD1. Germline trimming cut 3 bases from V and 8 bases from J; bases unmatched to any gene: 7. CDR1 GTSNPN and CDR2 SVGIG come from the germline V gene (reference sequence). This CDR3 is built from 14 residues.

The chain carries TRBV7-2 and TRBJ1-2; 7 nucleotides align to TRBD1. V lost 6 bases to trimming and J lost 7 bases; unmatched junction nucleotides: 11. There are 14 residues in the CDR3. Germline V gene sequence: CDR1 SGHTA, CDR2 FQGNSA. CDR3 in amino acids: CASSSEQGRSGYTF. The CDR3 DNA sequence: TGTGCCAGCAGTTCTGAACAGGGGCGGAGTGGCTACACCTTC.

As concerns this clone: One junction end does not reproduce the germline sequence, and a read error may be involved. The chain uses TRBV19 and TRBJ2-2; D perhaps matches TRBD2 (5 bases). This CDR3 has 12 amino acids. The V gene's germline CDR1 is LNHDA and CDR2 SQIVND (reference sequence). CDR3 loop: CASKAESGELFF. CDR3 coding DNA: TGTGCTAGTAAAGCGGAATCCGGGGAGCTGTTTTTT.

This chain uses TRBV10-3 with TRBJ1-4, with D unresolved. Germline V CDR1 and CDR2: ENHRY, SYGVKD. The CDR3 length is 14 residues. V was pared by 2 bases and J by 5 bases, with 9 bases between. CDR3 DNA: TGTGCCATCAGTGAGAATTACAAGAATGAAAAACTGTTTTTT. The encoded protein is CAISENYKNEKLFF.

The V and J genes are TRBV7-8 and TRBJ2-3; the D is unclear. Germline CDR1 reads SGHVS; CDR2 reads FQNEAQ. V shed 3 bases and J shed 2 bases, with 9 bases lying between them. The CDR3 totals 14 residues. Here the CDR3 DNA reads TGTGCCAGCAGCTTGACGGGTACCACAGATACGCAGTATTTT. Its translation is CASSLTGTTDTQYF.

As regards this clone: The junction departs from germline at one end; a sequencing error may be responsible. This chain joins TRBV7-7 and TRBJ2-5, with D maybe TRBD2 (6 bases). Germline-derived CDR1 and CDR2 are SSHAT and FNYEAQ (reference sequence). The CDR3 runs to 13 residues. This CDR3 is CASSLVGRETQYF. The CDR3 DNA reads as TGTGCTAGCAGCTTAGTGGGGAGGGAGACCCAGTACTTC.

The V and J genes are TRBV27 and TRBJ2-7; 7 bases map to TRBD1. Losses at the gene ends were 7 bases for V and 2 bases for J; bases not matched to a gene: 5. This CDR3 has 13 amino acids. The germline CDR1 and CDR2 sequences are MNHEY and SMNVEV (reference sequence). CDR3 in amino acids: CASKRTGTYEQYF. In nucleotides, the CDR3 is TGTGCCAGCAAAAGGACAGGAACCTACGAGCAGTACTTC.

J is TRBJ2-7 and V is TRBV29-1; possibly TRBD2 for D (5 bases). Trimming removed 7 bases from V and 3 bases from J, with 10 bases in between. The CDR3 is made up of 11 amino acids. Germline CDR1 reads SQVTM; CDR2 reads ANQGSEA. For the CDR3, the DNA is TGCAGCGCCCGGACTTACTACGAGCAGTACTTC. Protein sequence: CSARTYYEQYF.

The CDR3: CSVLKFRDMNTEAFF. The CDR3 coding sequence is TGCAGCGTTCTCAAATTCCGGGACATGAACACTGAAGCTTTCTTT. The chain couples TRBV29-1 to TRBJ1-1; TRBD1 is a possible D gene (6 bases). The V gene lost 5 bases and the J gene lost 0 bases, with 16 bases spanning the gap. The CDR3 is 15 amino acids. Germline CDR1 SQVTM, CDR2 ANQGSEA. Looking up the rest from reference TRBV29-1 and TRBJ1-1 gives the full variable domain: SAVISQKPSRDICQRGTSLTIQCQVDSQVTMMFWYRQQPGQSLTLIATANQGSEATYESGFVIDKFPISRPNLTFSTLTVSNMSPEDSSIYLCSVLKFRDMNTEAFFGQGTRLTVV.

With regard to this clone: Other DNA sequences in the same sample also yield this CDR3. This rearrangement joins TRBV11-2 to TRBJ2-7; the match to TRBD1 covers 8 bases. The CDR3 is 14 residues long. Looked up from germline, CDR1 is SGHAT and CDR2 is FQNNGV. V shed 5 bases, J shed 5 bases, and the junction held 8 bases outside the gene matches. The CDR3 sequence: CASSLGQGKDEQYF. In DNA, the CDR3 is TGTGCCAGCAGCCTAGGACAGGGAAAGGACGAGCAGTACTTC.

The CDR3, as DNA: TGTGCCAGCAGTGAGCTGGGTTTCGGTGGCTACACCTTC. Translated, it gives CASSELGFGGYTF. The V and J genes are TRBV2 and TRBJ1-2, with D hard to call. V lost 3 bases and J lost 7, with 12 bases in between. The CDR3 consists of 13 residues. Germline assignment: CDR1 SNHLY and CDR2 FYNNEI.

The chain joins TRBV5-4 to TRBJ1-3; D is ambiguous. Trimming cost V 0 bases and J 0 bases, with 7 bases left between them. The CDR3 is made up of 15 amino acids. Germline-derived CDR1 and CDR2 are SGHNT and YYREEE (reference sequence). The DNA for the CDR3 is TGTGCCAGCAGCTTGGACGGGTACTCTGGAAACACCATATATTTT. Its protein product is CASSLDGYSGNTIYF.

This chain uses TRBV18 with TRBJ2-7, with D perhaps TRBD1 (6 bases). Trimming cost V 3 bases and J 6 bases, with 18 bases left between them. This CDR3 is built from 15 residues. CDR1 KGHSH and CDR2 LQKENI come from the germline V gene. The chain's CDR3 is CASSPIGQYYSEQYF. The CDR3 DNA sequence: TGTGCCAGCTCACCTATCGGACAGTACTACAGCGAGCAGTACTTC.

This clone was recorded a few times. A junction boundary mismatches the germline segment, possibly from a read error. The chain joins TRBV28 to TRBJ2-4, with unresolved D. CDR1 and CDR2 (germline): MDHEN, SYDVKM. This CDR3 has 15 residues. CDR3 bases: TGTGCCAGGAGTTCCGCCCAGACCCAGAGAGACATTCAGTACTTC. Protein product: CARSSAQTQRDIQYF.

The J gene is TRBJ1-1, the V gene TRBV9, with D perhaps TRBD1 (5 bases). The CDR3 totals 16 residues. Germline V gene sequence: CDR1 SGDLS, CDR2 YYNGEE. Between the trimmed V and J ends, which lost 2 bases and 5 bases, there was a span of 19 bases. This CDR3 is CASSVTPQGLGTEAFF. In DNA, the CDR3 is TGTGCCAGCAGCGTTACCCCCCAGGGCTTGGGGACTGAAGCTTTCTTT.

The V and J genes are TRBV29-1 and TRBJ1-4; D unclear. The CDR3 has 12 amino acids. V lost 4 bases and J 10 bases, leaving 13 bases between the germline ends. The germline V gene has CDR1 SQVTM and CDR2 ANQGSEA. The CDR3 sequence is CSVVQSMGKLFF. CDR3 nucleotide sequence: TGCAGCGTTGTCCAGTCCATGGGAAAACTGTTTTTT.